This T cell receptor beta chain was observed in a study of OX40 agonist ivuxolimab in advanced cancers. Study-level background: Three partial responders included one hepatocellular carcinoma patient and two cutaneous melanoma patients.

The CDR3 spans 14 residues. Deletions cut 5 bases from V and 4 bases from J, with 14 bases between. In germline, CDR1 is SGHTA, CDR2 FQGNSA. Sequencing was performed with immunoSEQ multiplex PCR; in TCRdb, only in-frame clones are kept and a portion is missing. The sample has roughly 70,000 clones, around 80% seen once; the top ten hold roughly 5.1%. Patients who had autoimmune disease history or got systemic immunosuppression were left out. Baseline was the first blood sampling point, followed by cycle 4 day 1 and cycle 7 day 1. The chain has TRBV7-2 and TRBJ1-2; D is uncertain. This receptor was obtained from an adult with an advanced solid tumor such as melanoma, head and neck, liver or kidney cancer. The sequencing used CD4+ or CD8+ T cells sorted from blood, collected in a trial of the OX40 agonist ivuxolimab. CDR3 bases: TGTGCCAGCAGCCGTGATCAGGCGGCCTATGGCTACACCTTC. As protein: CASSRDQAAYGYTF.